This T cell receptor (beta chain) is drawn from a study of T-cell reconstitution after alpha-beta-depleted transplantation in children. The library targeted TCRbeta and was prepared with unique molecular identifiers. TCRdb re-called the PCR reads with MiXCR, one entry per CDR3 protein. Among roughly 790,000 distinct CDR3 sequences listed, about 15% were seen once. The germline V and J ends were trimmed by 5 bases and 4 bases, with 17 bases remaining between them. The germline V gene encodes CDR1 SGHRS and CDR2 YFSETQ. There are 15 residues in the CDR3. The material was PBMCs, mostly from graft donor cells, obtained 360 days after TCRalphabeta/CD19-depleted stem cell transplant. This clonotype originated in a male patient between 10 and 17 years old who had a stem cell transplant for acute lymphoblastic leukemia, so the T cells may come from the graft donor. The V gene is TRBV5-1, the J gene TRBJ2-3, with unresolved D. Written as DNA, the CDR3 is TGCGCCAGCAGATCTCTTCCGGAGAATGCAGATACGCAGTATTTT. Its protein is CASRSLPENADTQYF.